The 27 T cell receptor beta chains in this list originate from one sample, sequenced in a study of cytomegalovirus exposure and HLA in healthy donors. The PCR contained 60 Vbeta and 13 Jbeta primers. Here immunoSEQ multiplex PCR was the method, and the copy in TCRdb shows in-frame clones only, minus some. This table lists 150,000 or so clones. The sample comprised PBMCs. The receptors were gathered from a woman between 50 and 59 years old in good health and CMV-seronegative.

In regard to this clone: Other DNA sequences in this specimen translate into the identical CDR3. The rearrangement links TRBV18 to TRBJ2-1; perhaps TRBD2 as D (6 bases). CDR1 is KGHSH and CDR2 is LQKENI in the germline V gene. V was cut by 3 bases and J by 9 bases, with 6 bases left in between. The length of the CDR3 is 11 residues. Here the CDR3 reads CASSPGGEQFF. The CDR3 DNA is TGTGCCAGCTCACCCGGGGGTGAGCAGTTCTTC.

The rearrangement joins TRBV9 to TRBJ1-1, with TRBD1 identical over 7 bases. The CDR3 runs 14 residues. With V trimmed by 3 bases and J by 3 bases, 5 bases remained unmatched. The germline V gene has CDR1 SGDLS and CDR2 YYNGEE. The CDR3 loop is CASSGQGYDTEAFF. The CDR3 nucleotides read TGTGCCAGCAGCGGACAGGGTTACGACACTGAAGCTTTCTTT.

The chain uses TRBV27 and TRBJ2-7, with 7 bases fitting TRBD1. The trim removed 8 bases at V and 2 bases at J, leaving 12 bases unmatched. The CDR3 consists of 15 residues. CDR1 is MNHEY, CDR2 SMNVEV, per germline (reference sequence). This CDR3 reads CASPLQGKRTYEQYF. The CDR3 coding sequence is TGTGCCAGCCCTCTACAGGGGAAGAGAACCTACGAGCAGTACTTC.

The gene calls are TRBV6-5 and TRBJ2-2, with TRBD2 identical over 13 bases. The CDR3 runs to 16 residues. The V and J ends lost 4 bases and 1 base, in that order; junction bases with no gene match: 0. Germline V gives CDR1 MNHEY, CDR2 SVGAGI. CDR3 region: CASSWTSGGNTGELFF. In DNA form, the CDR3 reads TGTGCCAGCAGTTGGACTAGCGGGGGGAACACCGGGGAGCTGTTTTTT.

The CDR3 DNA reads TGCGCCAGCAGCCACAGGCTAGCGGGGCGTTACGAGCAGTACTTC. Translation gives CASSHRLAGRYEQYF. The V call is TRBV4-1, the J call TRBJ2-7; the match to TRBD2 covers 9 bases. CDR1 and CDR2 (germline): MGHRA, YSYEKL. The CDR3 runs 15 residues. Trimming took 3 bases from V and 4 from J; bases not matched to a gene: 7.

V gene TRBV15 combines with J gene TRBJ1-6; 7 bases align to TRBD1. CDR3 length: 14 residues. CDR1 is LNHNV and CDR2 is YYDKDF in the germline V gene (reference sequence). With V trimmed by 5 bases and J by 5 bases, 3 bases remained unmatched. Here the CDR3 reads CATSLGQNNSPLHF. The CDR3 coding sequence is TGTGCCACCAGCTTGGGACAGAATAATTCACCCCTCCACTTT.

The V call is TRBV18, the J call TRBJ2-1, with 10 bases that match TRBD1. The CDR3 length is 15 residues. The germline CDR1 and CDR2 sequences are KGHSH and LQKENI. Trimming cost V 6 bases and J 4 bases; bases outside gene matches: 6. The CDR3 DNA reads TGTGCCAGCTCTCTAGGACAGGGGGAGTACAATGAGCAGTTCTTC. Its protein is CASSLGQGEYNEQFF.

This chain joins TRBV7-9 and TRBJ1-1; D gene uncertain. This CDR3 is 14 amino acids long. Germline values: CDR1 SEHNR, CDR2 FQNEAQ (reference sequence). V lost 1 base to trimming and J lost 0 bases, with 6 bases between them. DNA for the CDR3: TGTGCCAGCAGCTTAGGAGGCGTGAACACTGAAGCTTTCTTT. It codes for CASSLGGVNTEAFF.

J is TRBJ1-5 and V is TRBV5-1; no firm D call. CDR3 length: 14 amino acids. The V end was cut by 1 base, the J end by 9 bases, with 14 bases between. CDR1 and CDR2 from the germline V gene are SGHRS and YFSETQ. The DNA of the CDR3 is TGCGCCAGCAGCTTGTATCGGGGAAAGGGGCCCCAGCATTTT. It codes for CASSLYRGKGPQHF.

The chain has TRBV25-1 and TRBJ2-5, with 7 bases that match TRBD2. Per germline, CDR1 MGHDK and CDR2 SYGVNS. The CDR3 spans 14 residues. V trimming: 4 bases; J trimming: 13 bases; junction bases outside the gene matches: 15. CDR3 nucleotides: TGTGCCAGCAGTGCCTACGCGGGGGACCTCCAGTCGTACTTC. This translates into CASSAYAGDLQSYF.

The chain is built from TRBV28 and TRBJ2-5; weak D call: TRBD2 (5 bases). V was clipped by 2 bases and J by 5 bases, with 18 bases between them. The V gene's germline CDR1 is MDHEN and CDR2 SYDVKM. The CDR3 length is 16 residues. The CDR3, as DNA: TGTGCCAGCAGTTTAGGGATAGCGAGTCTAAGGGAGACCCAGTACTTC. Its translation: CASSLGIASLRETQYF.

The V call is TRBV6-6, the J call TRBJ2-5; tentative D call: TRBD2 (7 bases). The CDR3 extends over 14 amino acids. The germline V gene encodes CDR1 MNHNY and CDR2 SVGAGI (reference sequence). V was pared by 4 bases and J by 7 bases, with 16 bases between. CDR3 protein: CASSWEGGPGTQYF. The CDR3 bases are TGTGCCAGCAGTTGGGAGGGGGGGCCAGGGACCCAGTACTTC.

The CDR3 bases are TGTGCCTGGAATCCTCGTGTTGGGGGGAACTCACCCCTCCACTTT. Amino acids: CAWNPRVGGNSPLHF. V and J are TRBV30 and TRBJ1-6; D perhaps matches TRBD1 (5 bases). The CDR3 loop spans 15 amino acids. CDR1 and CDR2 (germline): GTSNPN, SVGIG (reference sequence). The V end lost 4 bases, the J end lost 10 bases, and 20 bases lay between the germline ends.

This chain uses TRBV30 with TRBJ2-6, with TRBD1 matching 8 bases. The V gene end was trimmed by 8 bases and the J gene end by 0 bases; junction bases not matched to a gene: 9. Germline CDR1 GTSNPN, CDR2 SVGIG (reference sequence). The CDR3 spans 16 residues. The CDR3 here is CAGGAGGNSGANVLTF. The DNA of the CDR3 is TGTGCCGGTGGGGCAGGGGGCAACTCTGGGGCCAACGTCCTGACTTTC.

V is TRBV18 and J is TRBJ1-3; TRBD1 might be the D (5 bases). Germline values: CDR1 KGHSH, CDR2 LQKENI. This CDR3 contains 14 residues. The V end was cut by 4 bases, the J end by 1 base, with 8 bases between. The DNA of the CDR3 is TGTGCCAGCTCACAGACAGATTCTGGAAACACCATATATTTT. Its protein is CASSQTDSGNTIYF.

CDR3 nucleotides: TGTGCCAGCAGCCAAGGTTTGGACAGATACTCTGGAAACACCATATATTTT. Translated, it gives CASSQGLDRYSGNTIYF. The chain combines TRBV4-2 with TRBJ1-3; a possible D gene is TRBD1 (6 bases). CDR3 length: 17 residues. V was shortened by 1 base and J by 0 bases, with 13 bases between the two germline ends. Germline CDR1 reads LGHNA; CDR2 reads YNFKEQ.

This sequence joins TRBV4-1 and TRBJ1-2, with a weak D call TRBD1 (6 bases). CDR1 and CDR2 from the germline V gene are MGHRA and YSYEKL. Trimming shortened V by 3 bases and J by 10 bases, and 24 bases separated the two germline ends. The CDR3 has 16 residues. CDR3 sequence reads: CASSQSPWTEKKDYTF. CDR3 nucleotides: TGCGCCAGCAGCCAGTCCCCTTGGACAGAAAAGAAGGACTACACCTTC.

V gene TRBV28 combines with J gene TRBJ2-1, with 8 nucleotides matching TRBD2. Germline-derived CDR1 and CDR2 are MDHEN and SYDVKM. The CDR3 is 14 amino acids. V lost 7 bases, J lost 4 bases, and 6 bases stayed unmatched. CDR3 protein: CASILTSGYNEQFF. As DNA, the CDR3 is TGTGCCAGCATATTAACTAGCGGTTACAATGAGCAGTTCTTC.

The V call is TRBV4-2, the J call TRBJ2-5; no clear D. Per germline, CDR1 LGHNA and CDR2 YNFKEQ. V lost 2 bases to trimming and J lost 4 bases, with 5 bases between them. The CDR3 spans 12 residues. Written as DNA, the CDR3 is TGTGCCAGCAGCCAATCGTTAGAGACCCAGTACTTC. This gives the protein CASSQSLETQYF.

V is TRBV4-2 and J is TRBJ2-1; 11 bases match TRBD2. In germline, CDR1 is LGHNA, CDR2 YNFKEQ. J gave up 8 bases and V 5 bases, and 14 bases lay outside the gene matches. The CDR3 consists of 17 residues. The DNA of the CDR3 is TGTGCCAGCAGCTGGAGTAGCGGGGGGGCGGGGTCATATGAGCAGTTCTTC. This translates into CASSWSSGGAGSYEQFF.

The chain joins TRBV7-2 to TRBJ2-7; tentatively, D is TRBD2 (6 bases). The CDR3 has 15 amino acids. Trimming left V 0 bases short and J 4 bases short, with 13 bases between. The germline gives CDR1 SGHTA, CDR2 FQGNSA. The chain's CDR3 is CASSLAPGLQYEQYF. The CDR3 bases are TGTGCCAGCAGCTTAGCACCGGGACTCCAGTACGAGCAGTACTTC.

The chain links TRBV5-1 to TRBJ2-3, with 11 bases aligning to TRBD1. Germline trimming cut 3 bases from V and 4 bases from J; bases unmatched to any gene: 4. The CDR3 covers 15 residues. Germline assignment: CDR1 SGHRS and CDR2 YFSETQ. This CDR3 reads CASSWDRGSPDTQYF. In nucleotides, the CDR3 is TGCGCCAGCAGCTGGGACAGGGGGTCACCAGATACGCAGTATTTT.

This CDR3 reads CASSLVLDEQFF. The DNA for the CDR3 is TGCGCCAGCAGCTTGGTTCTAGACGAGCAGTTCTTC. This chain links TRBV5-1 with TRBJ2-1, with no clear D. Germline loops: CDR1 SGHRS, CDR2 YFSETQ. V lost 0 bases, J lost 10 bases, and 8 bases lay in between. The CDR3 is 12 residues long.

The gene calls are TRBV19 and TRBJ1-1, with D uncertain. Germline CDR1 is LNHDA and CDR2 is SQIVND (reference sequence). Trimming stripped 7 bases from V and 5 bases from J, with 23 bases between. This CDR3 has 16 amino acids. This CDR3 is CASKRAGVQAGTEAFF. In DNA, the CDR3 is TGTGCCAGTAAAAGGGCTGGCGTTCAAGCGGGAACTGAAGCTTTCTTT.

The rearrangement joins TRBV5-1 to TRBJ1-1; 9 positions agree with TRBD1. Trimming removed 4 bases from V and 4 bases from J; junction bases left unmatched: 5. CDR3 size: 14 residues. CDR1 is SGHRS, CDR2 YFSETQ, per germline. The CDR3 reads CASSRDRVITEAFF. DNA of the CDR3: TGCGCCAGCAGCAGGGACAGGGTAATCACTGAAGCTTTCTTT.

This chain connects TRBV11-2 to TRBJ1-1; D uncertain. Per the germline V gene, CDR1 is SGHAT and CDR2 is FQNNGV. The ends were cut back, 7 bases at V and 2 bases at J, with 11 bases in the middle. The CDR3 is made up of 13 amino acids. The CDR3: CASNVAENTEAFF. The DNA of the CDR3 is TGTGCCAGCAACGTAGCAGAAAACACTGAAGCTTTCTTT.

This chain connects TRBV4-3 to TRBJ2-1; 8 nucleotides align to TRBD2. The trim removed 0 bases at V and 0 bases at J, leaving 16 bases unmatched. CDR3 length: 21 residues. Germline values: CDR1 LGHNA, CDR2 YSLEER. The CDR3 spells CASSQDPGGIREGSSYNEQFF. CDR3 nucleotide sequence: TGCGCCAGCAGCCAAGATCCGGGGGGCATTCGGGAGGGGAGCTCCTACAATGAGCAGTTCTTC.